Listed below are T cell receptor beta chains from one sample, sequenced in a study of blood T cell repertoires in COVID-19. Sequenced by immunoSEQ multiplex PCR; TCRdb stores in-frame clones only, minus some. The sample lists about 250,000 clones, roughly nine tenths occurring once. The specimen sequenced was peripheral blood. The receptors stem from a man younger than 35 with active or convalescent COVID-19. The CDR3 runs from the conserved cysteine through the conserved F or W. D genes are given only for firm matches. Expanded clones are given a class, and other clones once, few, many or no size at all.

j_call d_call v_call clone_size cdr3_nt cdr3_aa
TRBJ1-6 . TRBV7-3 . TGTGCCAGCAGCTTTTTGGGGCCAGGGAATAATTCACCCCTCCACTTT CASSFLGPGNNSPLHF
TRBJ2-7 TRBD1 TRBV7-9 . TGTGCCAGCAGCTCACTATTAACAGGGGGCGTTTACTACGAGCAGTACTTC CASSSLLTGGVYYEQYF
TRBJ2-7 TRBD1 TRBV6-6 once TGTGCCAGCAGTTACTGGGGACAGAGCTCCTACGAGCAGTACTTC CASSYWGQSSYEQYF
TRBJ2-7 TRBD2 TRBV2 . TGTGCCAGCAACCTACTAGCGGGAGGCTCCTACGAGCAGTACTTC CASNLLAGGSYEQYF
TRBJ2-6 TRBD1 TRBV6-6 . TGTGCCAGCAGTCGACAGGGCCACTCTGGGGCCAACGTCCTGACTTTC CASSRQGHSGANVLTF
TRBJ2-7 TRBD2 TRBV5-1 . TGCGCCAGCACCCCTAGCGGGGGTGGTGTAGAGCAGTACTTC CASTPSGGGVEQYF
TRBJ2-7 TRBD1 TRBV19 . TGTGCCAGTAGAGACAGGGTAGCCTACGAGCAGTACTTC CASRDRVAYEQYF
TRBJ2-2 . TRBV4-2 once TGTGCCAGCAGCCAAGACAGGGGCCTTGGTAGCGCCCGGGAGCTGTTTTTT CASSQDRGLGSARELFF
TRBJ1-2 . TRBV2 . TGTGCCAGCAGTGGGACCCGGACAAGAAGCTATGGCTACACCTTC CASSGTRTRSYGYTF
TRBJ2-7 . TRBV5-5 . TGTGCCAGCAGCTTAATATCAACAGTCCCCTACGAGCAGTACTTC CASSLISTVPYEQYF
TRBJ2-7 . TRBV24-1 . TGTGCCACCAGTGAGCCAGGATACTACGAGCAGTACTTC CATSEPGYYEQYF
TRBJ1-5 . TRBV20-1 . TGCAGTGCTAGTATATCCCCTGTTAGCAATCAGCCCCAGCATTTT CSASISPVSNQPQHF
TRBJ2-1 TRBD2 TRBV19 . TGTGCCTCTCGGGGGACTAGCGGATACAATGAGCAGTTCTTC CASRGTSGYNEQFF
TRBJ2-3 TRBD1 TRBV11-3 . TGTGCCAGCAGCTCACCGGGACAGGGGGGGGGTGATACGCAGTATTTT CASSSPGQGGGDTQYF
TRBJ2-1 TRBD2 TRBV28 . TGTGCCAGCAGTCCCAGTGGACTAGCGGGGGTACCAAAGCAGTTCTTC CASSPSGLAGVPKQFF
TRBJ1-1 . TRBV9 . TGTGCCAGCAGCGAAATACAAGGGGCCATGAACACTGAAGCTTTCTTT CASSEIQGAMNTEAFF
TRBJ1-6 TRBD1 TRBV7-9 . TGTGCCAGCGATAGCGGACAGGGGAATTCACCCCTCCACTTT CASDSGQGNSPLHF
TRBJ1-5 . TRBV27 . TGTGCCAGCAGTTTGTCAGGCAATCAGCCCCAGCATTTT CASSLSGNQPQHF
TRBJ2-1 TRBD2 TRBV13 . TGTGCCAGCAGCCGCGGGGGACTAGCGGGGAATGAGCAGTTCTTC CASSRGGLAGNEQFF
TRBJ1-5 . TRBV19 . TGTGCCAGTAGTATCCCGCCAGGCCAGCCCCAGCATTTT CASSIPPGQPQHF
TRBJ1-1 . TRBV27 . TGTGCCAGCAGTTTATATATAGGGGCCCTTGGGACAACAAACACTGAAGCTTTCTTT CASSLYIGALGTTNTEAFF
TRBJ1-3 TRBD1 TRBV2 . TGTGCCAGCAGCGTACAGGGGGCCGCGGACGGCTCTGGAAACACCATATATTTT CASSVQGAADGSGNTIYF
TRBJ1-5 . TRBV5-6 . TGTGCCAGTTCTTTGGGCCGAGTTAATCAGCCCCAGCATTTT CASSLGRVNQPQHF
TRBJ1-5 . TRBV10-3 . TGTGCCATCAAAGGACAGTCTGATCAGCCCCAGCATTTT CAIKGQSDQPQHF
TRBJ2-7 . TRBV5-5 . TGTGCCAGCAGCTTGCCTCCCTCCTACGAGCAGTACTTC CASSLPPSYEQYF
TRBJ2-5 . TRBV5-1 . TGCGCCAGCACCTTGGCGGTGAGCCAAGAGACCCAGTACTTC CASTLAVSQETQYF
TRBJ2-7 . TRBV10-3 . TGTGCCATTGGTCCTCTCCAGGGAAATAACGAGCAGTACTTC CAIGPLQGNNEQYF
TRBJ2-2 . TRBV19 . TGTGCCAGTAGTATAGGGAACAGGCGAAACACCGGGGAGCTGTTTTTT CASSIGNRRNTGELFF
TRBJ1-1 TRBD1 TRBV5-1 . TGCGCCAGCAGCCAACAGGGGACTGAAGCTTTCTTT CASSQQGTEAFF
TRBJ1-3 . TRBV7-2 . TGTGCCAGCAGCTTTAACGGGGGGTGGAACACCATATATTTT CASSFNGGWNTIYF
TRBJ2-6 TRBD2 TRBV5-1 . TGCGCCAGCAGCTTGGTAATCAGCGGGGGCATCGGTGGGGCCAACGTCCTGACTTTC CASSLVISGGIGGANVLTF
TRBJ2-7 TRBD2 TRBV11-2 . TGTGCCAGCAGCTGGGGACTAGCGGAGACCTACGAGCAGTACTTC CASSWGLAETYEQYF
TRBJ1-1 . TRBV4-3 few TGCGCCAGCAGCCAAGATGAGGGTAATGACACTGAAGCTTTCTTT CASSQDEGNDTEAFF
TRBJ2-7 TRBD1 TRBV2 . TGTGCCAGCGGAACCAGGACAGGGGGCTACGAGCAGTACTTC CASGTRTGGYEQYF
TRBJ1-2 . TRBV19 few TGTGCCAGCCACGACAGTTTGGATGGCTACACCTTC CASHDSLDGYTF
TRBJ1-1 TRBD1 TRBV6-5 . TGTGCCAGCAGTTACAAGTGGGGACAGACTGAAGCTTTCTTT CASSYKWGQTEAFF
TRBJ2-7 . TRBV6-2/TRBV6-3 once TGTGCCAGCAGTTACAATCCGTCGGGGGAGCAGTACTTC CASSYNPSGEQYF